This T cell receptor (beta chain) derives from a study of blood T cell repertoires in COVID-19. At the level of the study: Spain, Italy and the United States supplied samples that represented acute and convalescent COVID-19. PBMCs, B-cell-depleted T cells, or T cells provided the cDNA or gDNA that made up the material.

In the study's own analysis: Estimated nucleated cell counts came from reference gene primer amplification. Clones were sequenced by immunoSEQ multiplex PCR, and TCRdb holds only the in-frame ones, with some missing. V and J calls plus clone size are reproduced from that table; the DNA served to infer D and trimming. The data hold tens of thousands of clones, with 80% to 90% observed a single time. Trimming shortened V by 3 bases and J by 2 bases, and 14 bases separated the two germline ends. This CDR3 is built from 15 residues. Germline V CDR1 and CDR2: SGDLS, YYNGEE. Sequencing used peripheral blood. The TCR comes from an elderly man with acute or convalescent COVID-19. The chain has TRBV9 and TRBJ1-2; weak D call: TRBD1 (6 bases). The CDR3 sequence is CASSAPKDRNYGYTF. DNA of the CDR3: TGTGCCAGCAGCGCCCCAAAGGACAGAAACTATGGCTACACCTTC.